These 21 T cell receptor beta chains originate from one sample sequenced in a study of post-analysis software for immune sequencing data. These receptors lack a known antigen. Overall study findings and caveats: A handful of TRBV segments were significantly more frequent in patients than in controls. TRBV5-6, TRBV5-1 and TRBV20-1 were among these segments.

The TCR beta cDNA libraries carried unique molecular identifiers. TCRdb called the PCR reads again in MiXCR, with one record for every CDR3 protein. The sample gives about 770,000 distinct CDR3 sequences, around 45% of which show up once; 4.9% is in the top ten. The specimen was blood. The receptors were gathered from a girl between 10 and 17 years old with multiple sclerosis.

The chain recombines TRBV20-1 with TRBJ2-7; 11 nucleotides line up with TRBD1. The CDR3 is made up of 18 amino acids. Germline CDR1 reads DFQATT; CDR2 reads SNEGSKA (reference sequence). Trimming at V came to 0 bases and at J to 3 bases, leaving 13 bases not matched to a gene. CDR3 in amino acids: CSARELVDRGPAYYEQYF. The DNA for the CDR3 is TGCAGTGCTAGAGAACTTGTGGACAGGGGGCCCGCGTACTACGAGCAGTACTTC.

This clonotype appeared a few times. V usage is TRBV12-3 or TRBV12-4 and J usage is TRBJ1-2; D is ambiguous. The CDR3 loop spans 14 amino acids. Trimming cost V 5 bases and J 3 bases, with 13 bases left between them. CDR3 in DNA: TGTGCCAGCAGTCCCCCTCGGGGATACTATGGCTACACCTTC. It encodes CASSPPRGYYGYTF.

This clonotype was observed a few times. The chain links TRBV5-1 to TRBJ2-1; 9 bases line up with TRBD2. The end of the DNA aligns better with TRBJ2-7, so the J call may be wrong. Germline values: CDR1 SGHRS, CDR2 YFSETQ. This CDR3 is built from 16 residues. CDR3 sequence: CASSLILAGTYNEQYF. The CDR3 region has the DNA TGCGCCAGCAGCTTGATCCTAGCGGGGACCTACAATGAGCAGTACTTC.

This clonotype appeared a single time. V usage is TRBV10-3 and J usage is TRBJ2-3; 9 bases match TRBD2. This CDR3 contains 15 residues. V was pared by 6 bases and J by 5 bases, with 9 bases of the junction left unmatched. CDR1 is ENHRY, CDR2 SYGVKD, per germline. CDR3 region: CAIRPDSGRGDTQYF. CDR3 nucleotides: TGTGCCATCAGGCCCGATAGCGGGAGAGGAGATACGCAGTATTTT.

This clonotype was seen only a few times. V is TRBV7-8 and J is TRBJ2-6; no clear D. The CDR3 totals 13 residues. Deletions cut 5 bases from V and 8 bases from J, with 10 bases between. Germline V lookup: CDR1 SGHVS, CDR2 FQNEAQ. Here the CDR3 DNA reads TGTGCCAGCAGCCCAAGAGATCCCAACGTCCTGACTTTC. Its translation is CASSPRDPNVLTF. Based on the CDR3 plus reference TRBV7-8 and TRBJ2-6, the full variable domain is GAGVSQSPRYKVAKRGQDVALRCDPISGHVSLFWYQQALGQGPEFLTYFQNEAQLDKSGLPSDRFFAERPEGSVSTLKIQRTQQEDSAVYLCASSPRDPNVLTFGAGSRLTVL.

This chain's CDR3 is CATSRDRAGGLKNIQYF. The CDR3, as DNA: TGTGCCACCAGCAGAGATCGGGCAGGGGGCCTCAAAAACATTCAGTACTTC. The chain couples TRBV15 to TRBJ2-4; 8 positions match TRBD1. CDR1 and CDR2 (germline): LNHNV, YYDKDF (reference sequence). V lost 0 bases and J lost 3; bases outside the gene matches: 7. CDR3 length: 17 residues.

The rearrangement uses TRBV6-2 or TRBV6-3 and TRBJ2-7; D is undetermined. Trimming removed 8 bases from V and 4 bases from J, with 18 bases in between. Germline-derived CDR1 and CDR2 are MNHEY and SVGEGT. This CDR3 is built from 14 residues. The CDR3 is CASRMESVAYEQYF. CDR3 DNA: TGTGCCAGCCGAATGGAGTCGGTTGCGTACGAGCAGTACTTC.

The chain employs TRBV20-1 and TRBJ2-3; no firm D call. V was shortened by 2 bases and J by 5 bases, with 17 bases between the two germline ends. There are 15 residues in the CDR3. Per the germline V gene, CDR1 is DFQATT and CDR2 is SNEGSKA (reference sequence). The CDR3 bases are TGCAGTGCTAGAACCCCCCTGGGGAATATAGATACGCAGTATTTT. Its translation: CSARTPLGNIDTQYF.

This chain connects TRBV5-1 to TRBJ2-4; D perhaps matches TRBD2 (6 bases). Germline CDR1 SGHRS, CDR2 YFSETQ. The V and J ends lost 4 bases and 3 bases respectively, with 20 bases between them. The CDR3 covers 17 residues. CDR3 DNA: TGCGCCAGCAGCGGAGGAGGGCAGCAAAGCTTCAAAAACATTCAGTACTTC. It encodes CASSGGGQQSFKNIQYF.

This chain uses TRBV5-1 with TRBJ1-1; D remains ambiguous. Trimming took off 1 base at V and 1 base at J, with 8 bases between the two ends. From germline, CDR1 is SGHRS and CDR2 YFSETQ. The CDR3 length is 14 residues. The CDR3 nucleotides read TGCGCCAGCAGCTTGAACCCTTCGAACACTGAAGCTTTCTTT. Residues: CASSLNPSNTEAFF.

The chain is built from TRBV20-1 and TRBJ2-7; 10 nucleotides line up with TRBD2. The J segment lost 3 bases and the V segment lost 0 bases, leaving 5 bases of the junction unmatched. Germline CDR1 and CDR2: DFQATT and SNEGSKA (reference sequence). This CDR3 has 15 residues. The CDR3 here is CSAREASGSVYEQYF. In nucleotides, the CDR3 is TGCAGTGCTAGAGAGGCTAGCGGGAGCGTCTACGAGCAGTACTTC.

This clonotype turned up a few times. V and J are TRBV5-6 and TRBJ2-7; D not resolved. Trimming took 4 bases from V and 3 from J, leaving 8 bases between them. CDR3 length: 12 residues. Germline V gene lookup returns CDR1 SGHDT and CDR2 YYEEEE. This CDR3 is CASSQPNYEQYF. The CDR3 DNA follows: TGTGCCAGCAGCCAACCCAACTACGAGCAGTACTTC.

The rearrangement joins TRBV3-1 to TRBJ2-7; weak D call: TRBD2 (6 bases). The V end lost 0 bases, the J end lost 4 bases, and 13 bases lay between the germline ends. This CDR3 contains 15 residues. From germline, CDR1 is LGHDT and CDR2 YNNKEL (reference sequence). The CDR3 here is CASSQDLREQYEQYF. DNA of the CDR3: TGTGCCAGCAGCCAAGATCTTCGGGAGCAGTACGAGCAGTACTTC.

CDR3 DNA: TGTGCCAGCAATTGGACTCCCAACAATGAGCAGTTCTTC. Amino acid sequence: CASNWTPNNEQFF. The J gene is TRBJ2-1, the V gene TRBV2; perhaps TRBD2 as D (5 bases). Trimming took 7 bases from V and 5 from J, leaving 12 bases between them. Germline V gene sequence: CDR1 SNHLY, CDR2 FYNNEI. This CDR3 contains 13 residues.

V usage is TRBV6-6 and J usage is TRBJ1-2; D perhaps matches TRBD1 (6 bases). Germline V gene data show CDR1 as MNHNY and CDR2 as SVGAGI (reference sequence). V was trimmed by 7 bases and J by 7 bases, leaving 13 bases between them. This CDR3 is built from 12 residues. CDR3 sequence (DNA): TGTGCCAGCATCCTACAGGGCGTTGGCTACACCTTC. Amino acids: CASILQGVGYTF.

This clonotype was detected a few times. This rearrangement joins TRBV7-3 to TRBJ2-3; 7 nucleotides line up with TRBD1. Losses at the gene ends were 10 bases for V and 3 bases for J; bases not matched to a gene: 10. Germline CDR1 reads SGHTA; CDR2 reads FQGTGA. The CDR3 extends over 14 amino acids. CDR3 nucleotide sequence: TGTGCCACCTCGAAGGGGGCACCAACAGATACGCAGTATTTT. Its protein product is CATSKGAPTDTQYF.

This sequence joins TRBV28 and TRBJ2-4, with 9 nucleotides matching TRBD1. The end of the DNA fits TRBJ2-7 better, so the J call may be wrong. CDR3 length equals 13 residues. Germline V CDR1 and CDR2: MDHEN, SYDVKM. CDR3 sequence reads: CASSGQGEGEQYF. The CDR3 nucleotides read TGTGCCAGCTCGGGACAGGGAGAAGGCGAGCAGTACTTC.

This clonotype was counted only a few times. The chain employs TRBV15 and TRBJ1-1; TRBD1 agrees at 9 bases. V lost 6 bases to trimming and J lost 4 bases; unmatched junction nucleotides: 9. This CDR3 spans 15 amino acids. Germline assignment: CDR1 LNHNV and CDR2 YYDKDF (reference sequence). The CDR3 here is CATRLTGGGPTEAFF. The CDR3 region has the DNA TGTGCCACCAGATTGACAGGGGGAGGACCCACTGAAGCTTTCTTT.

The chain uses TRBV7-9 and TRBJ2-5; D gene ambiguous. The J call could be wrong; TRBJ2-7 is a better fit for the DNA end. The CDR3 runs to 15 residues. CDR1 and CDR2 (germline): SEHNR, FQNEAQ (reference sequence). The CDR3 DNA follows: TGTGCCAGCAGCTTAGGAAGCTCGTCCGTCTACGAGCAGTACTTC. Its protein is CASSLGSSSVYEQYF.

The genes are TRBV29-1 and TRBJ2-7; 7 bases line up with TRBD1. Looked up from germline, CDR1 is SQVTM and CDR2 is ANQGSEA. This CDR3 region has 12 residues. The trim removed 6 bases at V and 2 bases at J, leaving 4 bases unmatched. The CDR3 reads CSVQGVTYEQYF. In DNA, the CDR3 is TGCAGCGTCCAGGGGGTTACCTACGAGCAGTACTTC.

J is TRBJ2-5 and V is TRBV20-1; D not certain. Germline values: CDR1 DFQATT, CDR2 SNEGSKA (reference sequence). There are 13 residues in the CDR3. V lost 0 bases and J lost 5, with 10 bases in between. The CDR3 loop is CSARDLRVETQYF. The CDR3 region has the DNA TGCAGTGCTAGAGATCTTAGAGTGGAGACCCAGTACTTC.